This T cell receptor beta chain was recorded in a study of OX40 agonist ivuxolimab in advanced cancers. Study context: Three patients, one with hepatocellular carcinoma and two with cutaneous melanoma, achieved partial responses. Study-wide points: Dosing at 0.1 to 3.0 mg/kg was accompanied by clonal expansion of CD4+ and CD8+ blood T cells by week 6.

On cycle 4 day 1 and cycle 7 day 1, as well as at baseline, blood was sampled. Only in-frame clones appear in the TCRdb table, and some are missing; sequencing was by immunoSEQ multiplex PCR. The table records about 95,000 clones, roughly 91% of them present only once. A word on this clone: The antigen is undetermined.

The V gene's germline CDR1 is GTSNPN and CDR2 SVGIG (reference sequence). CDR3 length equals 15 residues. The germline V and J ends were trimmed by 1 base and 6 bases, with 18 bases remaining between them. This TCR was recovered from an adult with an advanced solid tumor such as melanoma, head and neck, liver or kidney cancer. Sequences were derived from CD4+ or CD8+ T cells sorted from blood, sampled in a trial of the OX40 agonist ivuxolimab. The chain combines TRBV30 with TRBJ1-1; a possible D gene is TRBD1 (5 bases). This CDR3 reads CAWSGRQRGLSEAFF. In nucleotides, the CDR3 is TGTGCCTGGAGTGGACGACAGCGTGGGCTTTCTGAAGCTTTCTTT.